One sample yielded the 3 T cell receptor beta chains listed below, sequenced in a study of blood T cell repertoires in COVID-19. This table comes from immunoSEQ multiplex PCR, and its TCRdb copy is limited to in-frame clones, with some not included. The sample lists roughly 150,000 clones; roughly nine tenths were seen once. Sample: peripheral blood. Receptors originate from a man in his 60s with acute or convalescent COVID-19.

The chain couples TRBV7-9 to TRBJ2-3; 8 bases are a match to TRBD1. The length of the CDR3 is 14 residues. Germline values: CDR1 SEHNR, CDR2 FQNEAQ (reference sequence). J lost 4 bases, V lost 5 bases, and 5 bases had no gene match. The CDR3 nucleotides read TGTGCCAGCAGCCGGACAGGGAGTGCAGATACGCAGTATTTT. This gives the protein CASSRTGSADTQYF.

This clone was seen once. CDR3 coding DNA: TGTGCCTGGAGTTCCATGGCAGGGGCGAATTCACCCCTCCACTTT. Protein sequence: CAWSSMAGANSPLHF. The rearrangement uses TRBV30 and TRBJ1-6, with D perhaps matching TRBD1 (6 bases). Trimming pared 2 bases from V and 7 bases from J, leaving 15 bases between. The CDR3 covers 15 residues. Looked up from germline, CDR1 is GTSNPN and CDR2 is SVGIG (reference sequence).

The V and J genes are TRBV29-1 and TRBJ1-2; D is unclear. V shed 6 bases and J shed 2 bases, with 13 bases lying between them. Per germline, CDR1 SQVTM and CDR2 ANQGSEA. This CDR3 is built from 13 residues. The CDR3: CSVMGGWNYGYTF. For the CDR3, the DNA is TGCAGCGTCATGGGAGGGTGGAACTATGGCTACACCTTC.